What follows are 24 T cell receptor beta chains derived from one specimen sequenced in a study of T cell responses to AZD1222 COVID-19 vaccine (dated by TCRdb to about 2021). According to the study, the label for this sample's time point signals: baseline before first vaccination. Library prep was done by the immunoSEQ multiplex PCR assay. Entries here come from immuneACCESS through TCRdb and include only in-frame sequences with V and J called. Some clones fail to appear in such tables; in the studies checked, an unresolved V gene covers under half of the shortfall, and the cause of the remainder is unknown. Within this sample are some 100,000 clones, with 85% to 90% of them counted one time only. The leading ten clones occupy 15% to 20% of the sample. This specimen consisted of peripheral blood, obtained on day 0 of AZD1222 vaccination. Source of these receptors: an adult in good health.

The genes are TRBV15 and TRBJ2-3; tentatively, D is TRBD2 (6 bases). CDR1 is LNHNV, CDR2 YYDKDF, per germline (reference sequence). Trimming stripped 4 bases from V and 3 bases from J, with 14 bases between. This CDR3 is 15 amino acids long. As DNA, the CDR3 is TGTGCCACCAGCACCCTGGGGGGAATGACAGATACGCAGTATTTT. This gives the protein CATSTLGGMTDTQYF.

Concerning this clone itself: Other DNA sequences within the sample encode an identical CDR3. DNA of the CDR3: TGTGCCAGCTCACCACGGGACAGGGACTATGGCTACACCTTC. Translating it yields CASSPRDRDYGYTF. The rearrangement links TRBV18 to TRBJ1-2; 9 nucleotides line up with TRBD1. Germline loops: CDR1 KGHSH, CDR2 LQKENI. V lost 1 base, J lost 3 bases, and 0 bases stayed unmatched. The CDR3 has 14 amino acids.

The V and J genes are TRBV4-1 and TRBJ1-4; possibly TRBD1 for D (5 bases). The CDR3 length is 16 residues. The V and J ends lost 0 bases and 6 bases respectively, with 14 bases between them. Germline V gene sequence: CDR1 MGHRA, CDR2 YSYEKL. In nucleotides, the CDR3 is TGCGCCAGCAGCCAAGAGGAGGGGAATAGGGATGAAAAACTGTTTTTT. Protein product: CASSQEEGNRDEKLFF.

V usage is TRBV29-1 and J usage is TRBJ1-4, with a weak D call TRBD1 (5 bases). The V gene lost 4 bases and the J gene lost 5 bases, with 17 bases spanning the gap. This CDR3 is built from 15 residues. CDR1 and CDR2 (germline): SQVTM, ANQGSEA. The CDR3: CSVGLRGTLNEKLFF. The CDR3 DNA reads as TGCAGCGTTGGGCTTCGAGGGACCCTAAATGAAAAACTGTTTTTT.

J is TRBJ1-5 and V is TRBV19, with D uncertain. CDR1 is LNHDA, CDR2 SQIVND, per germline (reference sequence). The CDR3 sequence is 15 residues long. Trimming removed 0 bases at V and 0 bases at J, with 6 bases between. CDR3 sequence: CASSIDRHSNQPQHF. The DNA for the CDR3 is TGTGCCAGTAGTATAGATAGGCATAGCAATCAGCCCCAGCATTTT.

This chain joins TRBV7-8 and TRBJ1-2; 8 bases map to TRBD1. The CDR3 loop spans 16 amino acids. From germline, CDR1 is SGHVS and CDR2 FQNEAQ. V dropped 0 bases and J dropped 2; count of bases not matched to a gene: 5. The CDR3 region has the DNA TGTGCCAGCAGCTTAGCGCGTCAGGGGGCGAACTATGGCTACACCTTC. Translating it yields CASSLARQGANYGYTF.

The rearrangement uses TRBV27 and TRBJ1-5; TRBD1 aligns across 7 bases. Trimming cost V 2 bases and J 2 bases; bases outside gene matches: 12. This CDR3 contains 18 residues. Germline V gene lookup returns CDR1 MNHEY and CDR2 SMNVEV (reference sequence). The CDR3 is CASSLLPQQGTGNQPQHF. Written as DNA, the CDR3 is TGTGCCAGCAGTTTACTCCCGCAACAGGGGACGGGCAATCAGCCCCAGCATTTT.

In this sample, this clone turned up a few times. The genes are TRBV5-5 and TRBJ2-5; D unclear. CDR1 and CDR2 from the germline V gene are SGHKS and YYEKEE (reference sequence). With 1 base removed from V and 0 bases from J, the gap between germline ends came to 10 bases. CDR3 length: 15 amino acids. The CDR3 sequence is CASSLRPDDQETQYF. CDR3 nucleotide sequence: TGTGCCAGCAGCTTGCGGCCCGACGACCAAGAGACCCAGTACTTC.

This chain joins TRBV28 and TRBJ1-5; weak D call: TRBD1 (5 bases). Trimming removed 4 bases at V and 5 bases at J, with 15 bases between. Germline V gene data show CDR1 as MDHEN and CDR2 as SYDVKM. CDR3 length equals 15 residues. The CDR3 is CASSSLGRGHQPQHF. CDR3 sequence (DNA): TGTGCCAGCAGTTCCCTGGGGAGGGGACATCAGCCCCAGCATTTT.

The CDR3: CASRGDRDSPYGYTF. CDR3 in DNA: TGTGCCAGCAGGGGGGACAGGGATTCGCCCTATGGCTACACCTTC. The chain is built from TRBV6-5 and TRBJ1-2; 9 bases map to TRBD1. Germline CDR1 and CDR2: MNHEY and SVGAGI. The length of the CDR3 is 15 residues. Trimming cost V 6 bases and J 4 bases; bases outside gene matches: 9.

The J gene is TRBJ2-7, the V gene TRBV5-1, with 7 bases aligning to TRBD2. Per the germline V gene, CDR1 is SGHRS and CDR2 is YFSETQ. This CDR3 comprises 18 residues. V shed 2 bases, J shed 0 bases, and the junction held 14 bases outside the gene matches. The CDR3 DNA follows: TGCGCCAGCAGCTTTGCTCTGCGCTCGGGACTAATCTCCTACGAGCAGTACTTC. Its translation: CASSFALRSGLISYEQYF.

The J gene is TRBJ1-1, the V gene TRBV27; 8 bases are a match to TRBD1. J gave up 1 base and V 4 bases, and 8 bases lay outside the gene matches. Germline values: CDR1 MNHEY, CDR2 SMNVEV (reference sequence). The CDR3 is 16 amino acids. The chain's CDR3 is CASSSLDRAGNTEAFF. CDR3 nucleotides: TGTGCCAGCAGTTCCTTGGACAGGGCGGGGAACACTGAAGCTTTCTTT.

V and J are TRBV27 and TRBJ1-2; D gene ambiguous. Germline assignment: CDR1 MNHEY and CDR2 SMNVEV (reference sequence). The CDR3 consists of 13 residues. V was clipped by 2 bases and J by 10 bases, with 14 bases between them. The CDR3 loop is CASSLNAGPHYTF. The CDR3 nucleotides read TGTGCCAGCAGTTTAAACGCTGGACCCCACTACACCTTC.

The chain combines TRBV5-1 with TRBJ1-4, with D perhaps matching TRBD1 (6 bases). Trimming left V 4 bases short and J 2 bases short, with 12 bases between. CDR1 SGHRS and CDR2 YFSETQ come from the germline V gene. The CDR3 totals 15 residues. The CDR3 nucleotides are TGCGCCAGCAGCCCTTGGGGGGCGACTAATGAAAAACTGTTTTTT. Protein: CASSPWGATNEKLFF.

In nucleotides, the CDR3 is TGCGCCAGCAGCGGGCGACTGAACACAGATACGCAGTATTTT. It specifies CASSGRLNTDTQYF. The chain uses TRBV5-1 and TRBJ2-3; D uncertain. There are 14 residues in the CDR3. V was clipped by 4 bases and J by 2 bases, with 11 bases between them. The germline CDR1 and CDR2 sequences are SGHRS and YFSETQ.

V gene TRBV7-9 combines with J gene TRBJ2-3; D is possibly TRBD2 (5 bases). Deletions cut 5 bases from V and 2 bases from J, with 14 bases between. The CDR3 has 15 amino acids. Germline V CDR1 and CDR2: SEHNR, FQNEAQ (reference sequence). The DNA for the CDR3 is TGTGCCAGCAGCCCCTGGAGAGGGCCCACAGATACGCAGTATTTT. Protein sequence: CASSPWRGPTDTQYF. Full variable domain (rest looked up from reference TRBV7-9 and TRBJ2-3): DTGVSQNPRHKITKRGQNVTFRCDPISEHNRLYWYRQTLGQGPEFLTYFQNEAQLEKSRLLSDRFSAERPKGSFSTLEIQRTEQGDSAMYLCASSPWRGPTDTQYFGPGTRLTVL.

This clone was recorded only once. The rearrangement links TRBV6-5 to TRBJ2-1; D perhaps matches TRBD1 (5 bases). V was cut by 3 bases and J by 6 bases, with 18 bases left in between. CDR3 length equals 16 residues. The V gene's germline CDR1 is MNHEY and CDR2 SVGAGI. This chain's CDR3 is CASSYPGMVVPNEQFF. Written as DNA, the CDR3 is TGTGCCAGCAGTTATCCAGGGATGGTTGTGCCCAATGAGCAGTTCTTC.

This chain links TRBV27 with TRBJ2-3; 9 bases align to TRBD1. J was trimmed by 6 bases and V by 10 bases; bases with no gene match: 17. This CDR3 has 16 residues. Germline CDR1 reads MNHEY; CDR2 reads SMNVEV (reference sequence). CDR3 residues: CATNNGLGQGKDTQYF. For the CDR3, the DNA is TGTGCCACCAATAATGGGTTGGGACAGGGTAAGGATACGCAGTATTTT.

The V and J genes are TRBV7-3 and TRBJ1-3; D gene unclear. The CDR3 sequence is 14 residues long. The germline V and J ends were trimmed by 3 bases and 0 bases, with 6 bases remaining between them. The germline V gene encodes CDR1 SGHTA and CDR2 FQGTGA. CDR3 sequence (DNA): TGTGCCAGCAGCTTGGGAGTCTCTGGAAACACCATATATTTT. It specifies CASSLGVSGNTIYF.

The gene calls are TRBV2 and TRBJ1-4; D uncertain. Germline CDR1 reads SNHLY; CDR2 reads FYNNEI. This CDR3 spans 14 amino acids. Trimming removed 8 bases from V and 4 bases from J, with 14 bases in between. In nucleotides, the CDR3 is TGTGCCAGCGGATGGCGAGAACTTAATGAAAAACTGTTTTTT. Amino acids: CASGWRELNEKLFF. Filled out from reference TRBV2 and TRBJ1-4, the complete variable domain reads EPEVTQTPSHQVTQMGQEVILRCVPISNHLYFYWYRQILGQKVEFLVSFYNNEISEKSEIFDDQFSVERPDGSNFTLKIRSTKLEDSAMYFCASGWRELNEKLFFGSGTQLSVL.

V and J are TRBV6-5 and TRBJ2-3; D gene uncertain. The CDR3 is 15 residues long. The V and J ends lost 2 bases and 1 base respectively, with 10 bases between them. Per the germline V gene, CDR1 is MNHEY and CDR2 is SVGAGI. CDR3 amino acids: CASSYVATRTDTQYF. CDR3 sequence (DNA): TGTGCCAGCAGTTACGTGGCAACCCGCACAGATACGCAGTATTTT.

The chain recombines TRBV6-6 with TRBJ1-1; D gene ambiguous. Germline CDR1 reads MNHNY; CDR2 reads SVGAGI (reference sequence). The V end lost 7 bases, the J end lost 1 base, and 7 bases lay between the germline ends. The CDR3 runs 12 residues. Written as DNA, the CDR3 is TGTGCCAGCACTCCGGGGAACACTGAAGCTTTCTTT. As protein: CASTPGNTEAFF.

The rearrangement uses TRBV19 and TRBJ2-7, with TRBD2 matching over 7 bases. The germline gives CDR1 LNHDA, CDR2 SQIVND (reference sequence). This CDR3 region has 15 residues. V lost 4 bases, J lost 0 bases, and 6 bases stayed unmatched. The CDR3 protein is CASSKSGTLSYEQYF. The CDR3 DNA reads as TGTGCCAGTAGTAAGAGCGGGACCCTCTCCTACGAGCAGTACTTC.

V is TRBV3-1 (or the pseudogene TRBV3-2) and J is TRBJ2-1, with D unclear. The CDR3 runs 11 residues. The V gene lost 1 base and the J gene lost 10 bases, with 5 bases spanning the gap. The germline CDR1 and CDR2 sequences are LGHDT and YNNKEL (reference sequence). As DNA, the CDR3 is TGTGCCAGCAGCCAAGTCCGGGAGCAGTTCTTC. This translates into CASSQVREQFF.